This T cell receptor (beta chain) came from a study of cytomegalovirus exposure and HLA in healthy donors (dated by TCRdb to about 2017). With respect to the entire study: According to a later analysis, the roughly 120 validation repertoires were produced on the same platform as the 700 or so repertoires of the first cohort. The study aimed to test whether signatures of past pathogen exposure could be identified by cataloging public T cell receptors. Along with the approximately 670-subject first cohort, a separate validation cohort of around 120 different subjects was used. The study combined high-throughput TCR immunosequencing, statistical association of individual TCRs with disease status, and machine learning to predict cytomegalovirus infection status.

Donors formed part of the validation cohort, which comprised 95 to 150 subjects and was distinct from the first cohort of under 850 subjects. What the work shows at the level of the full study, not this receptor alone: Three of the identified cytomegalovirus-associated TCR beta chains were confirmed in vitro to be specific for cytomegalovirus antigens. The study listed 170 or so TCR beta chains as associated with cytomegalovirus. The authors suggested that the approach could potentially be generalized to other disease states and immunological phenotypes. The classifier was reported to diagnose cytomegalovirus status with high specificity and sensitivity in both the original cohort and the validation cohort. Of the cluster scores, roughly 95% were above 0 in a later analysis, which found that TCRs clustered in the first cohort also tended to co-occur in the 95 to 150 validation repertoires. All 110 or so repertoires were used to score co-occurrence in the validation cohort in a later analysis, because that analysis had no HLA typing for the cohort. Most TCR sequences were observed very rarely across donors, whereas some public TCRs were present in many individuals.

As regards this clone: This receptor's antigen is unknown. One base away there is no much larger clone; base qualities are not given.

Library creation used the immunoSEQ multiplex PCR assay. In the paper's pipeline: A statistical classification framework was built for diagnosing cytomegalovirus status from the catalog of TCR beta chain sequences. TCRdb limited this immuneACCESS table to in-frame rearrangements with V and J called. A share of clones is missing; checked studies link under half to unresolved V genes, and the rest is unexplained. Clonal size and the V and J genes are those of that table, whereas D and trimming came from the DNA. This sample gives about 72,000 clones in total; about 95% of them show up just once. The top ten hold approximately 2% of the sample. Its CDR3 holds 16 amino acids, cysteine through phenylalanine. The entry retains the CDR3 DNA only, 48 bases that are in frame from base 1. The junction carries 18 bases between V and J, which are trimmed by 0 bases and 3 bases respectively. In the germline V gene (reference sequence), CDR1 corresponds to GTSNPN and CDR2 to SVGIG.

This TCR derives from a young woman in good health and CMV-seropositive. Material: PBMCs. In this chain, TRBV30 is recombined with TRBJ2-7; tentative D gene TRBD2, with 6 bases matching. This receptor has the CDR3 CAWSVTEGRPNYEQYF. The sequenced DNA is TGTGCCTGGAGTGTAACGGAGGGTCGACCCAACTACGAGCAGTACTTC.